A single sample is the source of the 29 T cell receptor beta chains below, sequenced in a study of cytomegalovirus exposure and HLA in healthy donors. PCR involved 60 Vbeta and 13 Jbeta primers. The assay was immunoSEQ multiplex PCR, and TCRdb's table has in-frame clones only and misses some. The repertoire includes approximately 160,000 clones, about three quarters of them detected once, and over 1.3% sits in the top ten. The sample consisted of PBMCs. The receptors were gathered from a man aged 18 to 30 in good health and CMV-seronegative.

The table lists this clone with a few counts. The rearrangement links TRBV19 to TRBJ2-3; the match to TRBD1 covers 9 bases. Losses at the gene ends were 9 bases for V and 4 bases for J; bases not matched to a gene: 14. The germline V gene encodes CDR1 LNHDA and CDR2 SQIVND (reference sequence). The CDR3 covers 16 residues. The CDR3 sequence: CASSTTGTGLPDTQYF. DNA of the CDR3: TGTGCCAGCTCTACTACCGGGACAGGGCTTCCAGATACGCAGTATTTT.

This rearrangement joins TRBV11-2 to TRBJ2-1, with 8 nucleotides matching TRBD2. The V segment lost 1 base and the J segment 6 bases; nucleotides outside the gene matches: 2. This CDR3 is built from 14 residues. Germline V gene data show CDR1 as SGHAT and CDR2 as FQNNGV. CDR3 nucleotide sequence: TGTGCCAGCAGCTTAGGGGCGGGAGGCAATGAGCAGTTCTTC. Translating it yields CASSLGAGGNEQFF. Filled out from reference TRBV11-2 and TRBJ2-1, the complete variable domain reads EAGVAQSPRYKIIEKRQSVAFWCNPISGHATLYWYQQILGQGPKLLIQFQNNGVVDDSQLPKDRFSAERLKGVDSTLKIQPAKLEDSAVYLCASSLGAGGNEQFFGPGTRLTVL.

This clone was seen a handful of times. This chain uses TRBV4-3 with TRBJ2-3; 12 bases agree with TRBD2. The J segment lost 4 bases and the V segment lost 4 bases, leaving 3 bases of the junction unmatched. The CDR3 covers 15 residues. Germline values: CDR1 LGHNA, CDR2 YSLEER. The CDR3 DNA sequence: TGCGCCAGCAGCCCTAGCGGGAGGGAAGCAGATACGCAGTATTTT. Translated: CASSPSGREADTQYF.

V gene TRBV7-9 combines with J gene TRBJ1-2; 9 positions match TRBD1. The V and J ends lost 5 bases and 4 bases, in that order; junction bases with no gene match: 8. CDR3 length equals 15 residues. Per germline, CDR1 SEHNR and CDR2 FQNEAQ (reference sequence). Here the CDR3 DNA reads TGTGCCAGCAGCCACCAAACAGGGGGCGTCTATGGCTACACCTTC. It codes for CASSHQTGGVYGYTF.

The chain recombines TRBV27 with TRBJ1-1; possible D gene TRBD1, 5 bases. Per germline, CDR1 MNHEY and CDR2 SMNVEV (reference sequence). The CDR3 extends over 13 amino acids. V was cut by 6 bases and J by 1 base, with 9 bases left in between. The CDR3 bases are TGTGCCAGCAGATCAACAGGGAACACTGAAGCTTTCTTT. This gives the protein CASRSTGNTEAFF.

This clone has just one count. The chain recombines TRBV5-4 with TRBJ2-1, with D uncertain. The CDR3 spans 15 residues. The V gene's germline CDR1 is SGHNT and CDR2 YYREEE (reference sequence). The V end was cut by 3 bases, the J end by 3 bases, with 13 bases between. For the CDR3, the DNA is TGTGCCAGCAGCTCGGATCCCGGCGGCTACAATGAGCAGTTCTTC. Its protein is CASSSDPGGYNEQFF.

This chain uses TRBV16 with TRBJ1-3, with no clear D. This CDR3 region has 13 residues. The germline V and J ends were trimmed by 0 bases and 6 bases, with 6 bases remaining between them. Germline loops: CDR1 KGHSY, CDR2 FQNENV. DNA of the CDR3: TGTGCCAGCAGCCAATCTCTCCCAAACACCATATATTTT. It codes for CASSQSLPNTIYF. The complete variable domain, with remaining parts taken from reference TRBV16 and TRBJ1-3, reads GEEVAQTPKHLVRGEGQKAKLYCAPIKGHSYVFWYQQVLKNEFKFLISFQNENVFDETGMPKERFSAKCLPNSPCSLEIQATKLEDSAVYFCASSQSLPNTIYFGEGSWLTVV.

V usage is TRBV12-2 and J usage is TRBJ1-2; the tabulated D call, TRBD1, remains unverified against the DNA. TRBV12-2 is flagged as a pseudogene. The CDR3 is 17 amino acids. The DNA of the CDR3 is TGTGCAAGTCGCCTCGAACGCGGACAGGGACCCAACTATGGCTACACCTTC. Protein: CASRLERGQGPNYGYTF.

The CDR3: CASSLAPDRGHEQYF. The CDR3 DNA follows: TGTGCCAGCAGCTTAGCCCCCGACAGGGGCCACGAGCAGTACTTC. The gene calls are TRBV11-2 and TRBJ2-7; 8 bases match TRBD1. V lost 1 base, J lost 5 bases, and 7 bases stayed unmatched. The CDR3 loop spans 15 amino acids. Germline V gene lookup returns CDR1 SGHAT and CDR2 FQNNGV.

The chain combines TRBV11-2 with TRBJ2-1; TRBD2 aligns across 7 bases. This CDR3 comprises 16 residues. The J segment lost 1 base and the V segment lost 5 bases, leaving 8 bases of the junction unmatched. Looked up from germline, CDR1 is SGHAT and CDR2 is FQNNGV. CDR3 sequence reads: CASSPTYGGSYNEQFF. Written as DNA, the CDR3 is TGTGCCAGCAGCCCCACGTACGGGGGGTCCTACAATGAGCAGTTCTTC.

V gene TRBV30 combines with J gene TRBJ1-6; weak D call: TRBD1 (6 bases). Deletions cut 0 bases from V and 9 bases from J, with 24 bases between. This CDR3 has 18 residues. Germline values: CDR1 GTSNPN, CDR2 SVGIG (reference sequence). Here the CDR3 DNA reads TGTGCCTGGAGTGTACCCCATCCAACAGGGACGAAGGGTTCACCCCTCCACTTT. Protein: CAWSVPHPTGTKGSPLHF. Using reference TRBV30 and TRBJ1-6 for the parts outside the CDR3, the full variable domain is SQTIHQWPATLVQPVGSPLSLECTVEGTSNPNLYWYRQAAGRGLQLLFYSVGIGQISSEVPQNLSASRPQDRQFILSSKKLLLSDSGFYLCAWSVPHPTGTKGSPLHFGNGTRLTVT.

CDR3 DNA sequence: TGTGCCATCAGTGAGGGGGGACTAGCGGCTTCCTACGAGCAGTACTTC. Protein: CAISEGGLAASYEQYF. This chain connects TRBV10-3 to TRBJ2-7, with TRBD2 matching 11 bases. Trimming cost V 2 bases and J 1 base; bases outside gene matches: 4. The germline V gene encodes CDR1 ENHRY and CDR2 SYGVKD. This CDR3 is built from 16 residues.

This clone was seen just once. This chain uses TRBV5-8 with TRBJ2-7; D may be TRBD2 (6 bases). Per germline, CDR1 SGHTS and CDR2 YDEGEE. V lost 5 bases and J 3 bases, leaving 18 bases between the germline ends. The CDR3 runs 15 residues. CDR3 sequence: CASRPKGRNHYEQYF. The CDR3, as DNA: TGTGCCAGCAGGCCTAAGGGGAGGAACCACTACGAGCAGTACTTC. The entire variable domain, with the rest obtained from reference TRBV5-8 and TRBJ2-7, is as follows: EAGVTQSPTHLIKTRGQQATLRCSPISGHTSVYWYQQALGLGLQFLLWYDEGEERNRGNFPPRFSGRQFPNYSSELNVNALELEDSALYLCASRPKGRNHYEQYFGPGTRLTVT.

CDR3 protein: CASSQDGTGAETQYF. DNA for the CDR3: TGCGCCAGCAGCCAAGATGGGACAGGGGCGGAGACCCAGTACTTC. The J gene is TRBJ2-5, the V gene TRBV4-3; 10 nucleotides align to TRBD1. V lost 0 bases and J lost 5; bases outside the gene matches: 3. The CDR3 contains 15 residues. The V gene's germline CDR1 is LGHNA and CDR2 YSLEER.

The V call is TRBV7-6, the J call TRBJ2-1; D might be TRBD1 (5 bases). V gave up 2 bases and J gave up 1 base, with 12 bases separating them. The germline V gene encodes CDR1 SGHVS and CDR2 FNYEAQ. The CDR3 totals 16 residues. In DNA form, the CDR3 reads TGTGCCAGCAGCTTAATAGGGGCGACGTCCTACAATGAGCAGTTCTTC. This sequence encodes CASSLIGATSYNEQFF.

The chain carries TRBV27 and TRBJ2-3; D remains ambiguous. The CDR3 runs to 14 residues. The V end lost 5 bases, the J end lost 2 bases, and 11 bases lay between the germline ends. Germline V gene data show CDR1 as MNHEY and CDR2 as SMNVEV (reference sequence). DNA for the CDR3: TGTGCCAGCAGTCCCAAGCGACCCACAGATACGCAGTATTTT. It codes for CASSPKRPTDTQYF.

V gene TRBV27 combines with J gene TRBJ2-1; the D gene is possibly TRBD1 (6 bases). The CDR3 has 16 amino acids. The V gene's germline CDR1 is MNHEY and CDR2 SMNVEV (reference sequence). V was pared by 7 bases and J by 4 bases, with 20 bases between. This CDR3 reads CASTLSGPGTYNEQFF. The CDR3, as DNA: TGTGCCAGCACCTTATCCGGCCCAGGGACATACAATGAGCAGTTCTTC.

The genes are TRBV14 and TRBJ2-7; no reliable D call. This CDR3 spans 13 amino acids. Germline V lookup: CDR1 SGHDN, CDR2 FVKESK. Between the trimmed V and J ends, which lost 5 bases and 2 bases, there was a span of 10 bases. CDR3 loop: CASSDLITYEQYF. CDR3 coding DNA: TGTGCCAGCAGCGATCTAATTACCTACGAGCAGTACTTC.

The chain is built from TRBV29-1 and TRBJ2-7; no firm D call. V gave up 0 bases and J gave up 8 bases, with 8 bases separating them. The germline V gene has CDR1 SQVTM and CDR2 ANQGSEA. This CDR3 has 11 residues. DNA of the CDR3: TGCAGCGTTGAAGATACGAGGAAGCAGTACTTC. It codes for CSVEDTRKQYF.

Here the CDR3 DNA reads TGTGCCAGCAGTTACGGGGCAACGGGCAACGCTGAAGCTTTCTTT. Residues: CASSYGATGNAEAFF. The rearrangement joins TRBV6-5 to TRBJ1-1; a weak D match, TRBD1 (5 bases). Trimming cost V 2 bases and J 6 bases, with 16 bases left between them. CDR1 MNHEY and CDR2 SVGAGI come from the germline V gene. The CDR3 spans 15 residues.

The genes are TRBV5-6 and TRBJ1-4, with 7 bases aligning to TRBD1. V was pared by 3 bases and J by 7 bases, with 9 bases of the junction left unmatched. This CDR3 spans 15 amino acids. Germline CDR1 is SGHDT and CDR2 is YYEEEE. The CDR3 loop reads CASSSKGGVTEKLFF. CDR3 nucleotides: TGTGCCAGCAGCTCTAAAGGGGGCGTCACTGAAAAACTGTTTTTT.

The count of this clone is one. The gene calls are TRBV21-1 and TRBJ2-7; no check of the table's D call, TRBD1, against the DNA was made. TRBV21-1 is marked as a pseudogene. The CDR3 length is 15 residues. The CDR3: CASSKTGGPFYEQYF. The CDR3 DNA follows: TGTGCCAGCAGCAAGACAGGGGGACCCTTCTACGAGCAGTACTTC.

Regarding this clone: Other DNA sequences of this sample code for an identical CDR3. The chain is built from TRBV6-5 and TRBJ2-2, with D tentatively TRBD1 (5 bases). There are 13 residues in the CDR3. The ends were cut back, 3 bases at V and 4 bases at J, with 6 bases in the middle. CDR1 MNHEY and CDR2 SVGAGI come from the germline V gene. CDR3: CASSYGATGELFF. The CDR3 nucleotides are TGTGCCAGCAGTTATGGGGCCACCGGGGAGCTGTTTTTT.

The sample holds a few counts of this clone. This chain joins TRBV5-1 and TRBJ2-1; D is unresolved. The germline V gene has CDR1 SGHRS and CDR2 YFSETQ. Trimming took 0 bases from V and 9 from J, leaving 19 bases between them. The CDR3 length is 16 residues. DNA for the CDR3: TGCGCCAGCAGCTTGGATCACGCGGAGCCCGAAACTGAGCAGTTCTTC. This translates into CASSLDHAEPETEQFF.

For this clone: Distinct nucleotide sequences in the sample also encode this CDR3. The chain is built from TRBV10-3 and TRBJ2-2, with a weak D call TRBD1 (6 bases). V was clipped by 5 bases and J by 0 bases, with 13 bases between them. The CDR3 runs to 16 residues. CDR1 and CDR2 from the germline V gene are ENHRY and SYGVKD. CDR3 residues: CAISTIDRSNTGELFF. CDR3 sequence (DNA): TGTGCCATCAGTACAATCGACAGGTCGAACACCGGGGAGCTGTTTTTT.

The chain is built from TRBV7-2 and TRBJ2-7; tentatively, D is TRBD2 (5 bases). The CDR3 consists of 14 residues. CDR1 is SGHTA and CDR2 is FQGNSA in the germline V gene. Trimming stripped 3 bases from V and 2 bases from J, with 11 bases between. Written as DNA, the CDR3 is TGTGCCAGCAGCTTGGGGAGACCCGCCTACGAGCAGTACTTC. This translates into CASSLGRPAYEQYF.

The chain carries TRBV7-2 and TRBJ2-7, with 15 bases aligning to TRBD2. There are 17 residues in the CDR3. V was clipped by 0 bases and J by 4 bases; unmatched bases: 4. The V gene's germline CDR1 is SGHTA and CDR2 FQGNSA. The CDR3, as DNA: TGTGCCAGCAGCTTAGCGGGGACTAGCGGGAGGTCGTACGAGCAGTACTTC. Its protein is CASSLAGTSGRSYEQYF.

This chain links TRBV6-1 with TRBJ1-1; no firm D call. The CDR3 totals 12 residues. Germline CDR1 and CDR2: MNHNS and SASEGT. Trimming stripped 1 base from V and 7 bases from J, with 7 bases between. The DNA for the CDR3 is TGTGCCAGCAGTGAAGAGGCGGGTGAAGCTTTCTTT. It codes for CASSEEAGEAFF.

The CDR3 region has the DNA TGTGCCAGCAGCAACCCTCCCGGACTAGCGGCTCAAGAGACCCAGTACTTC. As protein: CASSNPPGLAAQETQYF. The rearrangement joins TRBV14 to TRBJ2-5; 10 bases fit TRBD2. Germline CDR1 SGHDN, CDR2 FVKESK. The J segment lost 2 bases and the V segment lost 5 bases, leaving 11 bases of the junction unmatched. CDR3 length: 17 amino acids.